This TCR beta chain stems from a study of cytotoxic CD8 clonotypes in ibrutinib-treated CLL. In the case of this clone: What it binds is not known.

The data were produced by immunoSEQ multiplex PCR, yet TCRdb's version contains in-frame clones alone and is incomplete. This repertoire shows just over 200,000 clones, just over 70% found once; its top ten account for roughly 5.8%. Study observations and caveats: Progressing patients had sampling times that differed from those of sustained-remission patients. Clonality, elevated at ibrutinib response, dropped back toward baseline at progression. Age-matched healthy donor levels were exceeded by baseline clonality, which tracked circulating CD8+ T-cell counts.

CDR1 and CDR2 from the germline V gene are SGDLS and YYNGEE. J lost 6 bases, V lost 0 bases, and 8 bases had no gene match. The CDR3 totals 17 residues. The chain recombines TRBV9 with TRBJ2-2, with TRBD2 identical over 10 bases. This TCR derives from a human donor with chronic lymphocytic leukemia. Sequencing used PBMCs, obtained after 12 months of ibrutinib treatment. The CDR3 region is CASSVAPASGSAGELFF. The CDR3 DNA is TGTGCCAGCAGCGTAGCGCCGGCTAGCGGGAGTGCCGGGGAGCTGTTTTTT.